One sample yielded the 17 T cell receptor beta chains listed below, sequenced in a study of cytomegalovirus exposure and HLA in healthy donors (dated 2017 in TCRdb). Receptor libraries were prepared by the immunoSEQ multiplex PCR assay. TCRdb limited this immuneACCESS table to in-frame rearrangements with V and J called. A share of clones is missing; checked studies link under half to unresolved V genes, and the rest is unexplained. The sample table holds more than 95,000 clones, of which about 88% were seen once. The ten top clones hold about 4% of the sample. Sequencing was done on a sample of PBMCs. The source is a man younger than 35 in good health and CMV-seropositive.

This rearrangement joins TRBV7-9 to TRBJ1-1; 7 bases agree with TRBD1. CDR1 SEHNR and CDR2 FQNEAQ come from the germline V gene (reference sequence). V gave up 4 bases and J gave up 3 bases; unmatched junction bases: 11. The CDR3 covers 16 residues. CDR3 loop: CASSWSTGVGDTEAFF. The CDR3 nucleotides read TGTGCCAGCAGCTGGTCAACAGGGGTGGGCGACACTGAAGCTTTCTTT.

The gene calls are TRBV4-3 and TRBJ2-6; 10 bases are shared with TRBD1. This CDR3 contains 17 residues. V gave up 1 base and J gave up 4 bases; unmatched junction bases: 4. Germline CDR1 reads LGHNA; CDR2 reads YSLEER. CDR3 residues: CASSQGQGAYGANVLTF. CDR3 in DNA: TGCGCCAGCAGCCAAGGACAGGGGGCGTACGGGGCCAACGTCCTGACTTTC.

A single count supports this clone. The chain links TRBV7-9 to TRBJ2-3; D might be TRBD2 (6 bases). V was shortened by 1 base and J by 0 bases, with 8 bases between the two germline ends. This CDR3 has 15 amino acids. CDR1 and CDR2 (germline): SEHNR, FQNEAQ (reference sequence). The chain's CDR3 is CASSLVAASTDTQYF. CDR3 bases: TGTGCCAGCAGCTTAGTAGCGGCGAGCACAGATACGCAGTATTTT.

The gene calls are TRBV19 and TRBJ1-6, with D possibly being TRBD1 (5 bases). The CDR3 loop spans 15 amino acids. The germline gives CDR1 LNHDA, CDR2 SQIVND (reference sequence). V was trimmed by 8 bases and J by 4 bases, leaving 15 bases between them. The CDR3 nucleotides are TGTGCCAGTCAACTTAGACAGCAGTATAATTCACCCCTCCACTTT. Translation: CASQLRQQYNSPLHF.

This clone showed up just once. The same CDR3 is also encoded by other DNA sequences in this sample. The chain combines TRBV27 with TRBJ2-7, with 11 bases fitting TRBD1. Germline-derived CDR1 and CDR2 are MNHEY and SMNVEV (reference sequence). The CDR3 length is 14 residues. V lost 5 bases and J lost 3; bases outside the gene matches: 3. Here the CDR3 DNA reads TGTGCCAGCAGTACCGGGACAGGGGGCTACGAGCAGTACTTC. It encodes CASSTGTGGYEQYF.

V usage is TRBV4-1 and J usage is TRBJ2-7, with 7 bases lining up with TRBD1. V dropped 1 base and J dropped 4; count of bases not matched to a gene: 4. Germline CDR1 reads MGHRA; CDR2 reads YSYEKL. The CDR3 loop spans 14 amino acids. In DNA form, the CDR3 reads TGCGCCAGCAGCCAAGGACAGGGCCTTTACGAGCAGTACTTC. Translation gives CASSQGQGLYEQYF.

This clone was found once. The chain recombines TRBV10-2 with TRBJ1-5; 10 bases match TRBD1. With V trimmed by 6 bases and J by 6 bases, 8 bases remained unmatched. Per germline, CDR1 WSHSY and CDR2 SAAADI. The CDR3 contains 15 residues. The CDR3 DNA sequence: TGCGCCAGCAGCCCCCAGGACAGGGGGATTCAGCCCCAGCATTTT. Its translation is CASSPQDRGIQPQHF.

The chain uses TRBV7-8 and TRBJ1-1, with 9 bases that match TRBD1. Trimming removed 0 bases from V and 4 bases from J; junction bases left unmatched: 18. Germline V gene data show CDR1 as SGHVS and CDR2 as FQNEAQ. CDR3 size: 20 residues. CDR3 loop: CASSLALGDRATAWGTEAFF. The CDR3, as DNA: TGTGCCAGCAGCTTAGCGCTTGGGGACAGGGCCACAGCGTGGGGCACTGAAGCTTTCTTT.

The chain employs TRBV6-1 and TRBJ1-1; D is unclear. Germline CDR1 reads MNHNS; CDR2 reads SASEGT. The length of the CDR3 is 13 residues. V was shortened by 2 bases and J by 9 bases, with 13 bases between the two germline ends. CDR3 loop: CASSETDDTQAFF. CDR3 bases: TGTGCCAGCAGTGAAACCGACGACACACAAGCTTTCTTT.

The J gene is TRBJ1-5, the V gene TRBV30; the D gene is possibly TRBD1 (5 bases). V was trimmed by 3 bases and J by 1 base, leaving 10 bases between them. Per the germline V gene, CDR1 is GTSNPN and CDR2 is SVGIG (reference sequence). The CDR3 has 14 amino acids. The CDR3 DNA is TGTGCCTGGAGGCTACCAGGGAGCAATCAGCCCCAGCATTTT. This encodes CAWRLPGSNQPQHF.

This sequence joins TRBV27 and TRBJ2-5, with 8 bases matching TRBD1. Germline CDR1 is MNHEY and CDR2 is SMNVEV (reference sequence). This CDR3 has 15 residues. V lost 6 bases to trimming and J lost 2 bases; unmatched junction nucleotides: 8. The CDR3 loop is CASRDGQGPQETQYF. The CDR3 nucleotides read TGTGCCAGCAGGGACGGACAGGGCCCACAAGAGACCCAGTACTTC.

The chain joins TRBV12-5 to TRBJ2-3, with D possibly TRBD1 on 6 matching bases. The CDR3 is made up of 13 amino acids. V was pared by 2 bases and J by 5 bases, with 8 bases between. Germline V CDR1 and CDR2: LGHNT, FRNRAP. The CDR3 coding sequence is TGTGCTAGTGGTTTGCAGGGGAGAGATACGCAGTATTTT. It encodes CASGLQGRDTQYF. Full variable domain (rest looked up from reference TRBV12-5 and TRBJ2-3): DARVTQTPRHKVTEMGQEVTMRCQPILGHNTVFWYRQTMMQGLELLAYFRNRAPLDDSGMPKDRFSAEMPDATLATLKIQPSEPRDSAVYFCASGLQGRDTQYFGPGTRLTVL.

Concerning this clone itself: Sequence at one end of the junction differs from germline and may be a read error. V gene TRBV5-4 combines with J gene TRBJ2-2; D might be TRBD1 (6 bases). Germline lookup yields CDR1 SGHNT and CDR2 YYREEE (reference sequence). CDR3 length: 15 residues. In nucleotides, the CDR3 is TGTGCCAGCAGCAAGGGGGTACCGAACCCCGGGGAGCTGTTTTTT. Translated, it gives CASSKGVPNPGELFF.

This rearrangement joins TRBV29-1 to TRBJ2-1; 8 bases are shared with TRBD2. CDR1 SQVTM and CDR2 ANQGSEA come from the germline V gene. There are 18 residues in the CDR3. The ends lost 0 bases at V and 2 bases at J; junction bases unmatched: 12. CDR3 sequence (DNA): TGCAGCGTTGAAGATCGTTTTATTCCCGGGGGGGCCTACAATGAGCAGTTCTTC. Its translation: CSVEDRFIPGGAYNEQFF.

The J gene is TRBJ2-2, the V gene TRBV5-6; D is perhaps TRBD1 (6 bases). CDR1 SGHDT and CDR2 YYEEEE come from the germline V gene. The CDR3 extends over 15 amino acids. V gave up 2 bases and J gave up 2 bases, with 10 bases separating them. This chain's CDR3 is CASSFPGTNTGELFF. The CDR3 DNA reads as TGTGCCAGCAGCTTCCCCGGGACAAACACCGGGGAGCTGTTTTTT.

This chain joins TRBV29-1 and TRBJ2-3, with 8 bases that match TRBD2. Germline lookup yields CDR1 SQVTM and CDR2 ANQGSEA. V was pared by 8 bases and J by 2 bases, with 9 bases of the junction left unmatched. The CDR3 is 14 amino acids. The DNA for the CDR3 is TGCAGCATCGGGACTAGTGATTACACAGATACGCAGTATTTT. Amino acids: CSIGTSDYTDTQYF.

DNA of the CDR3: TGTGCCAGCACCCGGGGGACCCGCCAAGAGACCCAGTACTTC. Its protein is CASTRGTRQETQYF. The V call is TRBV2, the J call TRBJ2-5; weak D call: TRBD2 (6 bases). This CDR3 has 14 amino acids. Germline assignment: CDR1 SNHLY and CDR2 FYNNEI. V dropped 7 bases and J dropped 1 base, with 13 bases sitting between them.